This section outlines one T cell receptor (beta chain) sequence together with its context. Its antigen is still unknown. This specimen belongs to a study of T cell responses to AZD1222 COVID-19 vaccine. About the study: Both about-4-week and about-12-week second-dose recipients were combined.

Broader study findings: Scientists sampled the repertoires only once the peak T cell response had passed. Compared with day 0, the breadth and depth of the Spike-specific TCR repertoire rose significantly after two doses of AZD1222.

Produced via immunoSEQ multiplex PCR; TCRdb's table is partial and in-frame only. The repertoire holds about 140,000 clones, with around 92% as singletons. The J segment lost 5 bases and the V segment lost 4 bases, leaving 11 bases of the junction unmatched. The CDR3 has 16 residues. From germline, CDR1 is LGHDT and CDR2 YNNKEL (reference sequence). The sequencing here drew on peripheral blood, taken on day 0 of AZD1222 vaccination. The sequence derives from an adult in good health. The V gene is TRBV3-1 (or the pseudogene TRBV3-2), the J gene TRBJ2-7, with 10 positions matching TRBD2. The CDR3 spells CASSPRLAGASHEQYF. The CDR3 DNA sequence: TGTGCCAGCAGCCCCCGGCTAGCGGGAGCTAGCCACGAGCAGTACTTC.